Sequencing of this T cell receptor (beta chain) was carried out in a study of OX40 agonist ivuxolimab in advanced cancers. The overall study: People who had prior anti-PD-1, anti-PD-L1 or anti-CTLA-4 therapy could take part, and under 45% had some.

Here immunoSEQ multiplex PCR was the method, and the copy in TCRdb shows in-frame clones only, minus some. The sample consists of around 68,000 clones, 70% to 90% of them appearing once. Germline lookup yields CDR1 MNHEY and CDR2 SVGAGI. The CDR3 covers 15 residues. The J segment lost 6 bases and the V segment lost 4 bases, leaving 7 bases of the junction unmatched. This sequence was found in an adult with an advanced solid tumor such as melanoma, head and neck, liver or kidney cancer. This chain uses TRBV6-5 with TRBJ1-2, with 11 nucleotides matching TRBD1. This sample comprised CD4+ or CD8+ T cells sorted from blood, obtained in a trial of the OX40 agonist ivuxolimab. The DNA of the CDR3 is TGTGCCAGCAGTTTCACCAGGACAGGGGGCAATGGCTACACCTTC. Its translation is CASSFTRTGGNGYTF.